This note documents a single T cell receptor (beta chain) sequence. Time point noted: patch test 2, 6 weeks after DPC sensitization. The treatment is: therapeutic diphenylcyclopropenone sensitization with weekly scalp DPC. These data are taken from a study of human T cells and chemical hapten exposure. About the study: Patients were mainly female, each with alopecia areata, totalis or universalis.

The CDR3 sequence is 15 residues long. Germline lookup yields CDR1 SGHTA and CDR2 FQGNSA. Trimming cost V 1 base and J 7 bases; bases outside gene matches: 7. Attachment of unique molecular identifiers to individual cDNA molecules was performed in the library. TCRdb recomputed calls from the RACE reads with MiXCR, one row per CDR3 protein. This table holds about 54,000 distinct CDR3 sequences, about a tenth found once. The source material was whole blood, sampled in connection with sensitization to the hapten diphenylcyclopropenone (DPC). The receptor was isolated from a woman in her fifties or sixties with alopecia areata. Some clones in this sample may be carry-over from other donors' samples. The V call is TRBV7-2, the J call TRBJ1-5, with TRBD1 matching 7 bases. The CDR3 region is CASSLGQGGDQPQHF. The DNA of the CDR3 is TGTGCCAGCAGCTTAGGACAGGGTGGAGACCAGCCCCAGCATTTT.